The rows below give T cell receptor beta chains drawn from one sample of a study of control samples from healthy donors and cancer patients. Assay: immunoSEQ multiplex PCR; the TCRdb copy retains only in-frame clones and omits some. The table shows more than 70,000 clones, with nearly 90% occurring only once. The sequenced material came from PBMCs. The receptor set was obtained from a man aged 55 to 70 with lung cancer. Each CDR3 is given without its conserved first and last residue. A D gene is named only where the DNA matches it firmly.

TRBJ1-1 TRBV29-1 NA SVVMGRLNTEAF
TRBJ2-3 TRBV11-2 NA ASSSSDPTQY
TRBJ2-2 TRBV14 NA ASSRQGNTGELF
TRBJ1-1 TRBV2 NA ASQRGQNEAF
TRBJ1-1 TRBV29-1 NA SAGTPTISNTEAF
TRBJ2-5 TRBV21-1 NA ASSSLQGQETQY
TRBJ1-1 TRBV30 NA AWSLFRDPGGEAF
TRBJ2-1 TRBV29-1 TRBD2 SALGLAGYNEQF
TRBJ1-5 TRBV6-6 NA ASSPRALDGQPQH
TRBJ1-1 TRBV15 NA ATSRDVGAAGTEAF